What follows are 20 T cell receptor beta chains derived from one specimen sequenced in a study of T cells after yellow fever vaccination (dated by TCRdb to the late 2010s). Library preparation used 5' RACE. Reads for this sample came from an Illumina HiSeq 2500. TCRdb reworked the public reads: Q25 trimming with fastp, MiXCR clone assembly, productive beta chains retained. Identical CDR3 proteins give one entry, which carries the most common genes and DNA. This sample has 300,000 to 450,000 distinct CDR3 sequences in its table, and approximately 8% of those were observed once. The top ten constitute under 20% of the sample. The treatment or condition label here, explained by the study, means: live attenuated yellow fever vaccine strain. Here the sequenced sample was PBMCs, taken more than 35 days after the first yellow fever vaccination. Every receptor here comes from a man aged 18 to 30 who received the YFV17D yellow fever vaccine.

This clonotype was counted a few times. This chain connects TRBV4-2 to TRBJ2-3; 9 nucleotides line up with TRBD1. The CDR3 covers 17 residues. Germline trimming cut 0 bases from V and 4 bases from J; bases unmatched to any gene: 8. Germline CDR1 and CDR2: LGHNA and YNFKEQ. This CDR3 reads CASSQDGPTGGSDTQYF. In nucleotides, the CDR3 is TGTGCCAGCAGCCAAGATGGTCCTACAGGGGGCTCAGATACGCAGTATTTT.

DNA for the CDR3: TGTGCCAGCAGTTTCGACAGGGCTTCCTACAATGAGCAGTTCTTC. Protein product: CASSFDRASYNEQFF. The V gene is TRBV7-2, the J gene TRBJ2-1; 7 bases match TRBD1. V lost 6 bases, J lost 1 base, and 6 bases stayed unmatched. The CDR3 is made up of 15 amino acids. In germline, CDR1 is SGHTA, CDR2 FQGNSA. The complete variable domain, with remaining parts taken from reference TRBV7-2 and TRBJ2-1, reads GAGVSQSPSNKVTEKGKDVELRCDPISGHTALYWYRQSLGQGLEFLIYFQGNSAPDKSGLPSDRFSAERTGGSVSTLTIQRTQQEDSAVYLCASSFDRASYNEQFFGPGTRLTVL.

This clonotype was counted between two and nine times. The genes are TRBV9 and TRBJ2-2, with D perhaps TRBD2 (5 bases). Trimming took off 4 bases at V and 0 bases at J, with 13 bases between the two ends. The germline V gene encodes CDR1 SGDLS and CDR2 YYNGEE. The CDR3 spans 16 residues. The CDR3 DNA sequence: TGTGCCAGCAGCACCTACTGGAGGTCGAACACCGGGGAGCTGTTTTTT. It translates to CASSTYWRSNTGELFF.

This chain uses TRBV9 with TRBJ2-7; 10 bases fit TRBD1. The germline V gene has CDR1 SGDLS and CDR2 YYNGEE. The CDR3 covers 14 residues. The V gene end was trimmed by 3 bases and the J gene end by 5 bases; junction bases not matched to a gene: 5. The CDR3 DNA reads as TGTGCCAGCAGCGCCCGGGACAGGGGAAACGAGCAGTACTTC. This encodes CASSARDRGNEQYF.

This clonotype was seen many times. This sequence joins TRBV5-1 and TRBJ1-1, with a tentative D call TRBD1 (6 bases). The V end was cut by 0 bases, the J end by 3 bases, with 18 bases between. Looked up from germline, CDR1 is SGHRS and CDR2 is YFSETQ. The CDR3 has 17 amino acids. CDR3 sequence reads: CASSLVRGGRGDTEAFF. CDR3 nucleotides: TGCGCCAGCAGCTTGGTACGTGGGGGGCGCGGAGACACTGAAGCTTTCTTT.

The chain recombines TRBV3-1 with TRBJ2-2; no definite D call. This CDR3 region has 12 residues. Germline V gene sequence: CDR1 LGHDT, CDR2 YNNKEL (reference sequence). Trimming took off 5 bases at V and 6 bases at J, with 7 bases between the two ends. The CDR3 spells CASSYTAGELFF. The DNA for the CDR3 is TGTGCCAGCAGCTATACGGCCGGGGAGCTGTTTTTT.

This clonotype occurred many times. The chain joins TRBV7-9 to TRBJ2-7, with TRBD1 matching over 7 bases. The J segment lost 2 bases and the V segment lost 5 bases, leaving 6 bases of the junction unmatched. This CDR3 contains 14 residues. Germline assignment: CDR1 SEHNR and CDR2 FQNEAQ (reference sequence). The CDR3: CASSPPGTAYEQYF. The CDR3 DNA reads as TGTGCCAGCAGCCCCCCGGGGACAGCCTACGAGCAGTACTTC.

There are a few counts of this clonotype. The genes are TRBV5-4 and TRBJ2-6, with 8 bases identical to TRBD2. The CDR3 consists of 16 residues. J was trimmed by 0 bases and V by 5 bases; bases with no gene match: 4. Germline V gives CDR1 SGHNT, CDR2 YYREEE (reference sequence). CDR3 in DNA: TGTGCCAGCAGAGGCGGGGGGAACTCTGGGGCCAACGTCCTGACTTTC. It specifies CASRGGGNSGANVLTF.

This chain joins TRBV6-2 or TRBV6-3 and TRBJ2-1; possibly TRBD2 for D (5 bases). Trimming pared 8 bases from V and 7 bases from J, leaving 18 bases between. This CDR3 comprises 14 residues. CDR1 and CDR2 from the germline V gene are MNHEY and SVGEGT. In DNA form, the CDR3 reads TGTGCCAGCCGCTCGCCCGGCGGGTGGAATGAGCAGTTCTTC. It translates to CASRSPGGWNEQFF.

The genes are TRBV29-1 and TRBJ2-5, with TRBD2 as a possible D gene (5 bases). The CDR3 has 12 amino acids. V shed 0 bases and J shed 7 bases, with 9 bases lying between them. Germline CDR1 is SQVTM and CDR2 is ANQGSEA. CDR3 in DNA: TGCAGCGTTGAAGAGAGGGCGAGGACCCAGTACTTC. Translation gives CSVEERARTQYF.

This clonotype has just a few counts. V and J are TRBV28 and TRBJ1-2, with D unclear. There are 11 residues in the CDR3. Germline-derived CDR1 and CDR2 are MDHEN and SYDVKM. Trimming cost V 6 bases and J 2 bases, with 4 bases left between them. The CDR3 DNA follows: TGTGCCAGCAGACAGAACTATGGCTACACCTTC. Translation: CASRQNYGYTF.

This clonotype came up many times. This chain connects TRBV6-2 or TRBV6-3 to TRBJ1-1; D gene unclear. Germline CDR1 reads MNHEY; CDR2 reads SVGEGT. The CDR3 sequence is 13 residues long. Trimming took off 8 bases at V and 4 bases at J, with 14 bases between the two ends. CDR3 sequence: CASGPGGITEAFF. The CDR3 DNA reads as TGTGCCAGCGGTCCCGGCGGGATCACTGAAGCTTTCTTT.

This clonotype appeared a few times. V usage is TRBV6-1 and J usage is TRBJ2-5; a weak D match, TRBD2 (5 bases). V shed 7 bases and J shed 7 bases, with 16 bases lying between them. Germline CDR1 is MNHNS and CDR2 is SASEGT. The CDR3 sequence is 13 residues long. CDR3 sequence (DNA): TGTGCCAGCAACCAGAAGAACGGGGTGACCCAGTACTTC. Its translation: CASNQKNGVTQYF.

A note on this clonotype: Its ends do not fully match the called genes, so a read error is possible. This rearrangement joins TRBV20-1 to TRBJ1-2, with D tentatively TRBD1 (5 bases). Per the germline V gene, CDR1 is DFQATT and CDR2 is SNEGSKA (reference sequence). This CDR3 is built from 16 residues. The CDR3 region has the DNA TGCGGTGCTAGAGATTTGGGGCAGGGAGGTTACTATGGCTACACCTTC. Its translation is CGARDLGQGGYYGYTF.

The CDR3 DNA sequence: TGTGCCAGCAGCTCGGGACTCTGGAACACCGGGGAGCTGTTTTTT. Its protein product is CASSSGLWNTGELFF. The chain uses TRBV5-4 and TRBJ2-2; D is possibly TRBD2 (6 bases). Trimming left V 3 bases short and J 1 base short, with 10 bases between. The CDR3 consists of 15 residues. Germline lookup yields CDR1 SGHNT and CDR2 YYREEE (reference sequence).

This clonotype was counted between two and nine times. The rearrangement uses TRBV10-3 and TRBJ2-3, with 8 bases lining up with TRBD1. This CDR3 contains 16 residues. Trimming removed 4 bases from V and 2 bases from J; junction bases left unmatched: 8. Germline-derived CDR1 and CDR2 are ENHRY and SYGVKD. CDR3 bases: TGTGCCATCAGTGTAGGGCAGGGGGCACTCACAGATACGCAGTATTTT. The encoded protein is CAISVGQGALTDTQYF.

The rearrangement joins TRBV2 to TRBJ2-7; TRBD2 might be the D (6 bases). The CDR3 spans 13 residues. The germline V gene has CDR1 SNHLY and CDR2 FYNNEI. V gave up 7 bases and J gave up 5 bases, with 15 bases separating them. CDR3 nucleotide sequence: TGTGCCAGCAACACGCGGGGTACCCACGAGCAGTACTTC. It codes for CASNTRGTHEQYF. Variable domain in full (rest from reference TRBV2 and TRBJ2-7): EPEVTQTPSHQVTQMGQEVILRCVPISNHLYFYWYRQILGQKVEFLVSFYNNEISEKSEIFDDQFSVERPDGSNFTLKIRSTKLEDSAMYFCASNTRGTHEQYFGPGTRLTVT.

V and J are TRBV12-3 or TRBV12-4 and TRBJ1-6; no firm D call. Trimming took off 5 bases at V and 9 bases at J, with 8 bases between the two ends. This CDR3 comprises 12 residues. CDR3 in DNA: TGTGCCAGCAGTCCGCCTGGTTCACCCCTCCACTTT. Translating it yields CASSPPGSPLHF.

V gene TRBV6-6 combines with J gene TRBJ2-5; the D gene could be TRBD1 or TRBD2 (6 bases each). V was pared by 8 bases and J by 8 bases, with 15 bases between. CDR1 and CDR2 (germline): MNHNY, SVGAGI (reference sequence). The CDR3 is 12 residues long. The CDR3 loop reads CASWDGGTTQYF. Written as DNA, the CDR3 is TGTGCCAGCTGGGACGGAGGGACAACCCAGTACTTC.

This clonotype has only a few counts. The V call is TRBV10-3, the J call TRBJ1-5; the D is unclear. With 5 bases removed from V and 2 bases from J, the gap between germline ends came to 10 bases. CDR3 size: 14 residues. Germline lookup yields CDR1 ENHRY and CDR2 SYGVKD. The CDR3 DNA follows: TGTGCCATCAGTAACGCGGATCGCAATCAGCCCCAGCATTTT. This sequence encodes CAISNADRNQPQHF.